This T cell receptor (beta chain) is from a study of T cell changes during pregnancy in multiple sclerosis. Germline trimming cut 6 bases from V and 7 bases from J; bases unmatched to any gene: 6. The CDR3 totals 14 residues. The germline CDR1 and CDR2 sequences are MNHEY and SVGAGI. Libraries were prepared by immunoSEQ multiplex PCR; TCRdb keeps only in-frame clonotypes and omits some of them. The sample lists around 35,000 clones; roughly 92% were seen once. The rearrangement joins TRBV6-5 to TRBJ2-1; 10 bases agree with TRBD2. The TCR was taken from a female donor in good health, enrolled as a control in a pregnancy study. This material consisted of CD4+ T cells from peripheral blood mononuclear cells, taken in the third trimester of pregnancy. The CDR3 reads CASRQLAGKNEQFF. The CDR3 region has the DNA TGTGCCAGCAGACAACTAGCGGGGAAGAATGAGCAGTTCTTC.